This TCR beta chain emerged from a study of blood T cell repertoires in COVID-19. Study-level information: Acute-phase and convalescent COVID-19 samples originated in the United States, Italy and Spain.

TCRdb's copy holds only in-frame clones and misses some; the assay was immunoSEQ multiplex PCR. Of about 190,000 clones listed, approximately 84% were seen once; the top ten hold around 3.5%. Germline V lookup: CDR1 SNHLY, CDR2 FYNNEI. The CDR3 totals 14 residues. Trimming stripped 3 bases from V and 0 bases from J, with 8 bases between. The origin of this receptor is a woman in her twenties or thirties who had recovered from COVID-19. Source material: PBMCs or T cells enriched from blood (not recorded which). The V call is TRBV2, the J call TRBJ1-1; D is unresolved. The CDR3 coding sequence is TGTGCCAGCAGTGAGGGCACCATGAACACTGAAGCTTTCTTT. Protein: CASSEGTMNTEAFF.